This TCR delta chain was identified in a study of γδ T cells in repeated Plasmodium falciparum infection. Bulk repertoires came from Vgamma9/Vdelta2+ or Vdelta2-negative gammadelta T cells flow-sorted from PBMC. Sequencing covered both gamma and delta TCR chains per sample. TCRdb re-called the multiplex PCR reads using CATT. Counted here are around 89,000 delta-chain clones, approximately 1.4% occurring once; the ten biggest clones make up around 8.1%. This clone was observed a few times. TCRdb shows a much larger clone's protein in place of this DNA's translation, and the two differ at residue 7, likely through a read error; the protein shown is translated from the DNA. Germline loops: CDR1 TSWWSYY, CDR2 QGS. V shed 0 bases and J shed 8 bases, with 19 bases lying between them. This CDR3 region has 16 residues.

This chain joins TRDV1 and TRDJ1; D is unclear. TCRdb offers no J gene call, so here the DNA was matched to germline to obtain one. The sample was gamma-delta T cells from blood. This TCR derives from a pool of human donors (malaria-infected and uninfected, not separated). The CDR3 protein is CALGELPISQAGKLIF. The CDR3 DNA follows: TGTGCTCTTGGGGAACTGCCGATTTCCCAAGCGGGGAAACTCATCTTT.